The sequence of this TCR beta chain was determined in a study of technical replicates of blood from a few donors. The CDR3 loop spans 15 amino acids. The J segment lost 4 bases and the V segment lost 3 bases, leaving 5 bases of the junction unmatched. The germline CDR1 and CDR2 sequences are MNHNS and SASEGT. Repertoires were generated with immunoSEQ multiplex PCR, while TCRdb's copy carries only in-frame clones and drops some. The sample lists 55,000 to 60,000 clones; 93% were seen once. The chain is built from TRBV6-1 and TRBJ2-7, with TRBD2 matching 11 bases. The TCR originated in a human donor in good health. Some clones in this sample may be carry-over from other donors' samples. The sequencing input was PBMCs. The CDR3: CASSDQLAGVYEQYF. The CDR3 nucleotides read TGTGCCAGCAGTGACCAACTAGCGGGAGTGTACGAGCAGTACTTC.